Included here is one T cell receptor beta chain sequence, with context. One end of the junction varies from germline; a read error may be responsible. Caucasian, healthy and from Russia, the donors were aged between about 6 and 90. Collection of roughly 10 milliliters of peripheral blood was performed for each donor. This specimen comes from a study of blood T cells in healthy people across ages. Study information: About one barcoded beta molecule was captured per two T cells (by template switching).

The CDR3 consists of 15 residues. Germline V gene lookup returns CDR1 SGDLS and CDR2 YYNGEE. PCR was performed a second time for about 7 to 12 cycles using a sample-barcoded 5' primer and a J-beta primer mix. A template-switch adaptor containing 12 random nucleotides labeled each cDNA molecule. Via MiXCR, TCRdb re-called the 5' RACE reads, giving one row per CDR3 protein. The sample contains roughly 2 million distinct CDR3 sequences, 49% of which appear only once. Sequenced material: blood. The V call is TRBV9, the J call TRBJ2-7; D is perhaps TRBD1 or TRBD2 (5 bases each). The assigned J gene may be wrong: the sequence end matches TRBJ2-5 better. This TCR was sampled from a woman between 40 and 50 years old in good health. The CDR3 loop reads CASSAHMGDGETQYF. The CDR3 bases are TGTGCTAGCAGCGCCCACATGGGGGACGGTGAGACCCAGTACTTC.